Presented here are 5 T cell receptor beta chains from one specimen sequenced in a study of blood T cell repertoires in COVID-19. Using immunoSEQ multiplex PCR, the repertoire was profiled, and TCRdb retains in-frame clones only, with some absent. The sample yields about 97,000 clones, roughly nine tenths seen once. The sample consisted of peripheral blood. These receptors all stem from a man in his fifties or sixties with acute or convalescent COVID-19.

The chain has TRBV29-1 and TRBJ1-6; perhaps TRBD1 as D (5 bases). The CDR3 has 13 residues. Deletions cut 5 bases from V and 11 bases from J, with 16 bases between. The germline gives CDR1 SQVTM, CDR2 ANQGSEA. The CDR3 reads CSVWEGPLTPLHF. DNA of the CDR3: TGCAGCGTTTGGGAGGGACCGCTCACACCCCTCCACTTT.

This chain uses TRBV4-1 with TRBJ2-1; 10 nucleotides agree with TRBD2. Germline V lookup: CDR1 MGHRA, CDR2 YSYEKL. V lost 6 bases, J lost 8 bases, and 13 bases stayed unmatched. The CDR3 runs 16 residues. CDR3 protein: CASSPRASGGVDEQFF. In nucleotides, the CDR3 is TGCGCCAGCAGTCCCCGAGCTAGCGGGGGTGTCGATGAGCAGTTCTTC.

The V gene is TRBV5-1, the J gene TRBJ2-3; TRBD1 agrees at 8 bases. This CDR3 has 16 residues. The ends lost 0 bases at V and 3 bases at J; junction bases unmatched: 6. CDR1 and CDR2 from the germline V gene are SGHRS and YFSETQ. CDR3 bases: TGCGCCAGCAGCTTGGCAGGGGGCGACTGGACAGATACGCAGTATTTT. Translation gives CASSLAGGDWTDTQYF.

The rearrangement joins TRBV2 to TRBJ1-6; TRBD1 might be the D (5 bases). Trimming left V 6 bases short and J 9 bases short, with 15 bases between. Germline values: CDR1 SNHLY, CDR2 FYNNEI. The CDR3 spans 14 residues. CDR3 bases: TGTGCCAGCAGCACCACAGGATCCAGTTCACCCCTCCACTTT. As protein: CASSTTGSSSPLHF.

This clone turned up a few times. This chain uses TRBV29-1 with TRBJ2-1, with 7 bases lining up with TRBD2. CDR1 is SQVTM, CDR2 ANQGSEA, per germline. V shed 7 bases and J 8 bases; nucleotides not matched to a gene: 8. This CDR3 contains 12 residues. In DNA, the CDR3 is TGCAGCGCCCCCGGGACTAACGATGAGCAGTTCTTC. As protein: CSAPGTNDEQFF.